One and the same sample provided the 8 T cell receptor beta chains below, sequenced in a study of blood T cells in healthy people across ages. A J-beta primer mix and a sample-barcoded 5' primer were used in a second PCR of roughly 6 to 11 cycles. From the 5' RACE reads, TCRdb called clonotypes with MiXCR, one entry per CDR3 protein. The repertoire has about 730,000 distinct CDR3 sequences, about 42% of them found once; the top ten carry 20%. The sample was blood. Receptor source: a woman aged 55-75 years in good health.

V gene TRBV4-2 combines with J gene TRBJ2-3, with 8 bases that match TRBD2. The ends lost 2 bases at V and 4 bases at J; junction bases unmatched: 11. This CDR3 comprises 17 residues. The germline V gene encodes CDR1 LGHNA and CDR2 YNFKEQ. The CDR3 DNA reads TGTGCCAGCAGCCAAACAGGGAGCGGGGGAGTCTCAGATACGCAGTATTTT. Translation: CASSQTGSGGVSDTQYF.

The chain is built from TRBV7-3 and TRBJ2-1; possibly TRBD1 or TRBD2 for D (5 bases each). The germline gives CDR1 SGHTA, CDR2 FQGTGA. Deletions cut 5 bases from V and 2 bases from J, with 16 bases between. CDR3 length: 16 amino acids. The CDR3 loop is CASSTTPGPTYNEQFF. DNA for the CDR3: TGTGCCAGCAGCACCACTCCGGGACCAACCTACAATGAGCAGTTCTTC.

In its sample, this clonotype was seen many times. This chain joins TRBV29-1 and TRBJ1-4, with D hard to call. This CDR3 has 13 residues. Germline CDR1 is SQVTM and CDR2 is ANQGSEA. Trimming pared 4 bases from V and 8 bases from J, leaving 14 bases between. The DNA of the CDR3 is TGCAGCGTTGCAGTGGGGAATAAGGAAAAACTGTTTTTT. Translated: CSVAVGNKEKLFF.

The rearrangement links TRBV20-1 to TRBJ2-7, with D unresolved. This CDR3 spans 11 amino acids. Germline-derived CDR1 and CDR2 are DFQATT and SNEGSKA (reference sequence). V was cut by 6 bases and J by 2 bases, with 8 bases left in between. DNA for the CDR3: TGCAGTGCCCACGGTACCTACGAGCAGTACTTC. This translates into CSAHGTYEQYF.

This clonotype came up a few times. This rearrangement joins TRBV9 to TRBJ2-7, with TRBD1 matching over 9 bases. J was trimmed by 7 bases and V by 0 bases; bases with no gene match: 2. The CDR3 runs to 13 residues. Looked up from germline, CDR1 is SGDLS and CDR2 is YYNGEE. The CDR3 reads CASSVGDRAEQYF. CDR3 nucleotide sequence: TGTGCCAGCAGCGTAGGGGACAGGGCGGAGCAGTACTTC.

The rearrangement links TRBV28 to TRBJ1-1, with D possibly being TRBD1 (5 bases). Germline V gives CDR1 MDHEN, CDR2 SYDVKM. V was trimmed by 3 bases and J by 4 bases, leaving 12 bases between them. This CDR3 is built from 14 residues. The CDR3 is CASSFGVGLTEAFF. The CDR3 region has the DNA TGTGCCAGCAGTTTCGGGGTGGGACTCACTGAAGCTTTCTTT.

The chain carries TRBV7-2 and TRBJ2-7; 7 bases map to TRBD1. V gave up 5 bases and J gave up 5 bases; unmatched junction bases: 12. The CDR3 spans 15 residues. Germline V gives CDR1 SGHTA, CDR2 FQGNSA. The CDR3 here is CASSPITGEIDEQYF. As DNA, the CDR3 is TGTGCCAGCAGCCCTATCACAGGGGAGATCGACGAGCAGTACTTC.

This clonotype has just a few counts. V gene TRBV20-1 combines with J gene TRBJ2-7, with 9 bases matching TRBD2. The CDR3 runs 13 residues. Per the germline V gene, CDR1 is DFQATT and CDR2 is SNEGSKA (reference sequence). Trimming removed 4 bases from V and 4 bases from J; junction bases left unmatched: 5. The CDR3: CSAIRLAVYEQYF. The DNA for the CDR3 is TGCAGTGCTATCCGACTAGCGGTGTACGAGCAGTACTTC.